This T cell receptor beta chain was sequenced in a study of blood T cell repertoires in COVID-19. Overall study context: Acute and convalescent COVID-19 samples came from the United States, Italy and Spain.

This CDR3 is built from 14 residues. The germline V and J ends were trimmed by 5 bases and 4 bases, with 14 bases remaining between them. Germline assignment: CDR1 SGHTA and CDR2 FQGNSA. Here immunoSEQ multiplex PCR was the method, and the copy in TCRdb shows in-frame clones only, minus some. Counted here are approximately 670,000 clones, 85% to 90% occurring once; the ten biggest clones make up around 0.3%. This chain joins TRBV7-2 and TRBJ1-1; no firm D call. Sequenced: peripheral blood. The source of this sequence is a woman in her late teens or twenties with acute or convalescent COVID-19. The CDR3 DNA follows: TGTGCCAGCAGCACCAGGATGGTGCCCACTGAAGCTTTCTTT. Translated, it gives CASSTRMVPTEAFF.